This T cell receptor (beta chain) was observed in a study of shared clonotypes between healthy human individuals. The CDR3 spans 15 residues. Deletions cut 8 bases from V and 0 bases from J, with 14 bases between. Germline assignment: CDR1 WNHNN and CDR2 SYGVQD (reference sequence). TCRdb keeps only in-frame clones here, not all; method: immunoSEQ multiplex PCR. The sample holds 2 million to 2.5 million clones; 95% are singletons and the top ten take around 0.13%. Sequencing input: naive CD4+ T cells sorted from blood. Subset: CD45RA+ positively selected. The sequence came from a man between 18 and 35 years old in good health. The rearrangement joins TRBV10-1 to TRBJ1-3, with D maybe TRBD1 (5 bases). The CDR3 protein is CASSTGTYSGNTIYF. In nucleotides, the CDR3 is TGCGCCAGCTCCACCGGGACGTACTCTGGAAACACCATATATTTT.